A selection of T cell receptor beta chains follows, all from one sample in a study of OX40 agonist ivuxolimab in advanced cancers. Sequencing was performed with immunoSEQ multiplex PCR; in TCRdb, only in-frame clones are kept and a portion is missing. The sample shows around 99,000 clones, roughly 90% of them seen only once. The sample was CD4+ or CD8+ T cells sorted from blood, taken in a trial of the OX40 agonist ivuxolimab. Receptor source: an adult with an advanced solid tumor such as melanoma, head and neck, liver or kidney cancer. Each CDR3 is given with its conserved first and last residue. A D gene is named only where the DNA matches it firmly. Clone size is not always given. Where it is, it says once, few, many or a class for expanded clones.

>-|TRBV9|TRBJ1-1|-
TGTGCCAGCAGCGACGATCTCAGGGGTGCGTTGAACACTGAAGCTTTCTTT
CASSDDLRGALNTEAFF
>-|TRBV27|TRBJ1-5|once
TGTGCCAGCAGTTTTACCGCTTATAGCAATCAGCCCCAGCATTTT
CASSFTAYSNQPQHF
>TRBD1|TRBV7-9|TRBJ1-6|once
TGTGCCAGCAGCTTAGCGACGACAGGGGTGAATTCACCCCTCCACTTT
CASSLATTGVNSPLHF
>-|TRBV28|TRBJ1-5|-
TGTGCCAGCAGTTTAAGTAGGGGATTATCGCTCTATAGCAATCAGCCCCAGCATTTT
CASSLSRGLSLYSNQPQHF
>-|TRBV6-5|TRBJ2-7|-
TGTGCCAGCAGTTATTCGGGGGCGAAGTCCTACGAGCAGTACTTC
CASSYSGAKSYEQYF
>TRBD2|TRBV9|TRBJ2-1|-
TGTGCCAGCAGCGTATCCGCTAGCGGGTACAATGAGCAGTTCTTC
CASSVSASGYNEQFF
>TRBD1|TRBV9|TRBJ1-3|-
TGTGCCAGCAGCCTCGACAGGGTCTCTGGAAACACCATATATTTT
CASSLDRVSGNTIYF
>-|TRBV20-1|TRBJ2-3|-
TGCAGCTGCTACACAGATACGCAGTATTTT
CSCYTDTQYF
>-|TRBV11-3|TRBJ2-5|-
TGTGCCAGCAGCTTAGTAGGGAAAGAGACCCAGTACTTC
CASSLVGKETQYF
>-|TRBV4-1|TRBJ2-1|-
TGCGCCAGCAGCCAAGTCGGCGCTAGCTCCTACAATGAGCAGTTCTTC
CASSQVGASSYNEQFF
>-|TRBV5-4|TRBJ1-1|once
TGTGCCAGCAGCTTGGGAAATCTAGTCAGGCTTAACACTGAAGCTTTCTTT
CASSLGNLVRLNTEAFF
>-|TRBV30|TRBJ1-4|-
TGTGCCTGGAGGCTTCCGGGACCCAAGGGCGGTGAAAAACTGTTTTTT
CAWRLPGPKGGEKLFF
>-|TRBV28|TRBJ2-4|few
TGTGCCAGCAGCTACAGGTGGGGCTCGTACATTCAGTACTTC
CASSYRWGSYIQYF
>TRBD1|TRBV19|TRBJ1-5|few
TGTGCCAGCCGCGACAGGGGCCTTAGCAATCAGCCCCAGCATTTT
CASRDRGLSNQPQHF
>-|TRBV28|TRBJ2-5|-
TGTGCCAGCAGTAACAAGGGCCAAGAGACCCAGTACTTC
CASSNKGQETQYF
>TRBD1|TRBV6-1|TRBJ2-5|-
TGTGCCAGCAGTGCGACGGTGACAGGGGGAAGGGGAGAGACCCAGTACTTC
CASSATVTGGRGETQYF
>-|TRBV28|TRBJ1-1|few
TGTGCCAGCAGTTTTTACAGGAACACTGAAGCTTTCTTT
CASSFYRNTEAFF
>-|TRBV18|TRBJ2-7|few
TGTGCCAGCTCACCAGAGAGACAGGTTTCCTACGAGCAGTACTTC
CASSPERQVSYEQYF
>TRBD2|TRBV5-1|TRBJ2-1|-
TGCGCCAGCAGCTTGGGGCTAGCGGGTTACAATGAGCAGTTCTTC
CASSLGLAGYNEQFF
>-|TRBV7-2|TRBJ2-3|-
TGTGCCAGCAGCTCGAGGAGACAATTCACAGATACGCAGTATTTT
CASSSRRQFTDTQYF
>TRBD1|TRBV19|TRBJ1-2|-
TGTGCCAGTAGTCGGAACATTCGCACAGGGGACGACTATGGCTACACCTTC
CASSRNIRTGDDYGYTF
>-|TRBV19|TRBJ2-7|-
TGTGCCAGTAGTAACCTTCGCACAGCCTTGACCTACGAGCAGTACTTC
CASSNLRTALTYEQYF
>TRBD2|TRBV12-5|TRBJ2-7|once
TGTGCTAGTGGCGCTGGGCTAGCGGGAGGCTACGAGCAGTACTTC
CASGAGLAGGYEQYF
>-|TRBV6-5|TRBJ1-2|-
TGTGCCAGCAGTTCCGTAGACAGGCCTAACTATGGCTACACCTTC
CASSSVDRPNYGYTF
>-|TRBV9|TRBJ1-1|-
TGTGCCAGCAGCGTCGGCCCCGGGACCCCGAACACTGAAGCTTTCTTT
CASSVGPGTPNTEAFF
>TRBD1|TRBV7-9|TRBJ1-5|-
TGTGCCAGCAGCCGTCACAGGGGGCAGTTGGGCAATCAGCCCCAGCATTTT
CASSRHRGQLGNQPQHF
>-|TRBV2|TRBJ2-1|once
TGTGCCAGCACTCCGGGACACTCCTACAATGAGCAGTTCTTC
CASTPGHSYNEQFF
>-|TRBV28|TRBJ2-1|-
TGTGCCAGCAGTTCTAAGGGAGTAAGGGACAATGAGCAGTTCTTC
CASSSKGVRDNEQFF
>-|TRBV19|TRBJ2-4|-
TGTGCCAGTAGTTTTATAATAGCCAAAAACATTCAGTACTTC
CASSFIIAKNIQYF
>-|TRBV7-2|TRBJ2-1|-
TGTGCCAGCAGCTTAGCCGGGGAGCAGTTCTTC
CASSLAGEQFF
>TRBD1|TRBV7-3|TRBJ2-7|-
TGTGCCAGCAGCTCGACAGGGTCTTACGAGCAGTACTTC
CASSSTGSYEQYF
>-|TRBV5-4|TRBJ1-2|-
TGTGCCAGCAGCCCTTGGCGGGAGGCACCTAACTATGGCTACACCTTC
CASSPWREAPNYGYTF
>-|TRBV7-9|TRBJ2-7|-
TGTGCCAGCAGCCCTCCCGGGACAAACTACGAGCAGTACTTC
CASSPPGTNYEQYF
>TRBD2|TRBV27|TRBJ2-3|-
TGTGCCAGCAGGAGGACTAGCGGGAGTGGAGGAACAGATACGCAGTATTTT
CASRRTSGSGGTDTQYF
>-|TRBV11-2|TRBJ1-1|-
TGTGCCAGCAGCTTAGAGGCGGGCACTGAAGCTTTCTTT
CASSLEAGTEAFF
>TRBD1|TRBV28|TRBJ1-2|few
TGTGCCAGCAGTGCGACAGGGGTTGACTATGGCTACACCTTC
CASSATGVDYGYTF
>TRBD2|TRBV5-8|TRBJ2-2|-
TGTGCCAGCAGCCGGACTAGATACACCGGGGAGCTGTTTTTT
CASSRTRYTGELFF
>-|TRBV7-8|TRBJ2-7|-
TGTGCCAGCAGCTTCGGGAAAGGCTCCTACGAGCAGTACTTC
CASSFGKGSYEQYF
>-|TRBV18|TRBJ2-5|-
TGTGCCAGCTCACCATTAGGTAGCGGTACACAAGAGACCCAGTACTTC
CASSPLGSGTQETQYF
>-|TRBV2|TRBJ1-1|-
TGTGCCAGCAGTGAAGCGCTGGGCAGGGGAAGAGCTTTCTTT
CASSEALGRGRAFF
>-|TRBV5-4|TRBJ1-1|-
TGTGCCAGCATTTCCGGGACGATGAACACTGAAGCTTTCTTT
CASISGTMNTEAFF